These 13 T cell receptor beta chains were sequenced from one sample in a study of blood T cell repertoires in COVID-19. Produced via immunoSEQ multiplex PCR; TCRdb's table is partial and in-frame only. The sample contains 250,000 to 350,000 clones, around 87% of which appear only once. What was sequenced was peripheral blood. The receptors derive from a woman between 45 and 60 years old with active or convalescent COVID-19.

The rearrangement links TRBV30 to TRBJ1-5; D perhaps matches TRBD1 (5 bases). The V and J ends lost 2 bases and 7 bases respectively, with 15 bases between them. CDR1 GTSNPN and CDR2 SVGIG come from the germline V gene (reference sequence). This CDR3 comprises 14 residues. CDR3 nucleotides: TGTGCCTGGAGTTCGACAGAATGGTGGCAGCCCCAGCATTTT. This translates into CAWSSTEWWQPQHF. Full variable domain (rest looked up from reference TRBV30 and TRBJ1-5): SQTIHQWPATLVQPVGSPLSLECTVEGTSNPNLYWYRQAAGRGLQLLFYSVGIGQISSEVPQNLSASRPQDRQFILSSKKLLLSDSGFYLCAWSSTEWWQPQHFGDGTRLSIL.

V usage is TRBV6-5 and J usage is TRBJ1-1, with 9 nucleotides matching TRBD1. The CDR3 consists of 13 residues. The V segment lost 4 bases and the J segment 10 bases; nucleotides outside the gene matches: 7. Germline V gene data show CDR1 as MNHEY and CDR2 as SVGAGI. CDR3 sequence (DNA): TGTGCCAGCAGTTCCCGGGACAGGGTCGGAGCTTTCTTT. This gives the protein CASSSRDRVGAFF.

This chain links TRBV6-5 with TRBJ2-7; 13 nucleotides match TRBD2. With V trimmed by 6 bases and J by 2 bases, 4 bases remained unmatched. The CDR3 loop spans 15 amino acids. Per the germline V gene, CDR1 is MNHEY and CDR2 is SVGAGI. Here the CDR3 DNA reads TGTGCCAGCAGGATAGGACTAGCGGGAGCCTACGAGCAGTACTTC. This encodes CASRIGLAGAYEQYF.

The DNA for the CDR3 is TGTGCCAGTAGTCAAGACAGACTGAACACTGAAGCTTTCTTT. It specifies CASSQDRLNTEAFF. V is TRBV19 and J is TRBJ1-1, with D maybe TRBD1 (5 bases). Germline-derived CDR1 and CDR2 are LNHDA and SQIVND (reference sequence). The CDR3 has 14 residues. Trimming shortened V by 5 bases and J by 0 bases, and 10 bases separated the two germline ends.

This clone was picked up one time. The chain uses TRBV21-1 and TRBJ2-1; the table gives TRBD2 as D, unverified against the DNA. TRBV21-1 is a documented pseudogene. This CDR3 region has 13 residues. CDR3 in amino acids: CASSKQNREEQFF. CDR3 bases: TGTGCCAGCAGCAAACAAAATCGGGAGGAGCAGTTCTTC.

The CDR3: CASSPAGQFYEQYF. The CDR3, as DNA: TGTGCCAGCAGCCCCGCGGGGCAGTTCTACGAGCAGTACTTC. The rearrangement joins TRBV28 to TRBJ2-7, with a possible D match to TRBD2 (6 bases). CDR3 length equals 14 residues. V was shortened by 6 bases and J by 3 bases, with 15 bases between the two germline ends. Germline CDR1 and CDR2: MDHEN and SYDVKM.

The V gene is TRBV7-9, the J gene TRBJ1-4; tentatively, D is TRBD1 (5 bases). Trimming pared 4 bases from V and 8 bases from J, leaving 17 bases between. This CDR3 spans 15 amino acids. In germline, CDR1 is SEHNR, CDR2 FQNEAQ (reference sequence). The CDR3 sequence: CASSSPEGRGEKLFF. In DNA form, the CDR3 reads TGTGCCAGCAGCTCCCCGGAGGGACGAGGCGAAAAACTGTTTTTT.

The V and J genes are TRBV10-3 and TRBJ2-7, with no clear D. V was shortened by 4 bases and J by 7 bases, with 14 bases between the two germline ends. The CDR3 spans 13 residues. Germline CDR1 reads ENHRY; CDR2 reads SYGVKD. The CDR3 sequence: CAISVTAGQEQYF. In DNA form, the CDR3 reads TGTGCCATCAGTGTGACGGCAGGCCAAGAGCAGTACTTC.

CDR3 residues: CASSYPPSFETYEQYF. CDR3 DNA sequence: TGTGCCAGCAGTTACCCCCCTAGCTTCGAGACCTACGAGCAGTACTTC. The chain employs TRBV28 and TRBJ2-7, with a tentative D call TRBD2 (5 bases). The CDR3 extends over 16 amino acids. Trimming cost V 4 bases and J 2 bases, with 18 bases left between them. Germline values: CDR1 MDHEN, CDR2 SYDVKM. Full variable domain (remainder filled in from reference TRBV28 and TRBJ2-7): DVKVTQSSRYLVKRTGEKVFLECVQDMDHENMFWYRQDPGLGLRLIYFSYDVKMKEKGDIPEGYSVSREKKERFSLILESASTNQTSMYLCASSYPPSFETYEQYFGPGTRLTVT.

The CDR3: CASSSLAGSHEQYF. The CDR3 region has the DNA TGCGCCAGCAGCTCCTTGGCCGGGTCCCACGAGCAGTACTTC. The chain uses TRBV5-1 and TRBJ2-7, with D uncertain. The germline V and J ends were trimmed by 3 bases and 5 bases, with 15 bases remaining between them. Germline CDR1 and CDR2: SGHRS and YFSETQ. The CDR3 has 14 amino acids.

CDR3 sequence (DNA): TGTGCCAGCGGGCTAGCGGAGAGCTCCTACGAGCAGTACTTC. It yields the protein CASGLAESSYEQYF. The chain combines TRBV6-5 with TRBJ2-7; 7 bases match TRBD2. The V gene's germline CDR1 is MNHEY and CDR2 SVGAGI. J was trimmed by 0 bases and V by 8 bases; bases with no gene match: 7. This CDR3 comprises 14 residues.

The rearrangement joins TRBV24-1 to TRBJ2-5; D ambiguous. Between the trimmed V and J ends, which lost 5 bases and 3 bases, there was a span of 9 bases. Germline V lookup: CDR1 KGHDR, CDR2 SFDVKD. The CDR3 is made up of 13 amino acids. The CDR3 DNA is TGTGCCACCAGTGCGGTGTACGAAGAGACCCAGTACTTC. Amino acids: CATSAVYEETQYF.

The V call is TRBV20-1, the J call TRBJ1-2; D ambiguous. Germline V lookup: CDR1 DFQATT, CDR2 SNEGSKA (reference sequence). There are 11 residues in the CDR3. Trimming removed 4 bases from V and 4 bases from J, with 7 bases in between. CDR3 residues: CSATSTYGYTF. The CDR3 region has the DNA TGCAGTGCTACTAGCACCTATGGCTACACCTTC.